One and the same sample provided the 19 T cell receptor beta chains below, sequenced in a study of T cells after yellow fever vaccination. One entry per CDR3 protein, called by TCRdb with MiXCR from the 5' RACE reads. This table has about 400,000 distinct CDR3 sequences, around 6.4% appearing once. The starting material was PBMCs, obtained 5 days after the yellow fever booster vaccination. The receptor set was obtained from a man aged 25 to 40 who received the YFV17D yellow fever vaccine.

This clonotype showed up many times. V is TRBV20-1 and J is TRBJ2-2; maybe TRBD1 (5 bases). The V gene's germline CDR1 is DFQATT and CDR2 SNEGSKA (reference sequence). V was pared by 3 bases and J by 6 bases, with 8 bases between. The CDR3 consists of 12 residues. Written as DNA, the CDR3 is TGCAGTGCTAGTCTAGGGGCCGGGGAGCTGTTTTTT. This gives the protein CSASLGAGELFF.

This clonotype was seen a few times. The chain links TRBV20-1 to TRBJ1-5, with D uncertain. V was pared by 3 bases and J by 4 bases, with 10 bases between. The CDR3 consists of 13 residues. Germline V gene lookup returns CDR1 DFQATT and CDR2 SNEGSKA (reference sequence). The CDR3 DNA is TGCAGTGCTAGCGTTAGGGAAAATCAGCCCCAGCATTTT. Translating gives CSASVRENQPQHF.

This rearrangement joins TRBV4-1 to TRBJ2-1, with 14 bases aligning to TRBD2. This CDR3 has 16 amino acids. Germline lookup yields CDR1 MGHRA and CDR2 YSYEKL. V shed 5 bases and J 8 bases; nucleotides not matched to a gene: 8. CDR3 nucleotide sequence: TGCGCCAGCAGCTCCCCCGGGACTAGCGGGAGTGATGAGCAGTTCTTC. This encodes CASSSPGTSGSDEQFF.

The chain has TRBV20-1 and TRBJ2-6, with a weak D call TRBD2 (6 bases). Germline loops: CDR1 DFQATT, CDR2 SNEGSKA (reference sequence). The CDR3 length is 16 residues. The CDR3 bases are TGCAGCGCACGGCCTAGCGACCCCTCTGGGGCCAACGTCCTGACTTTC. Protein: CSARPSDPSGANVLTF.

V gene TRBV10-3 combines with J gene TRBJ2-2, with TRBD2 identical over 10 bases. In germline, CDR1 is ENHRY, CDR2 SYGVKD. The CDR3 is made up of 18 amino acids. V gave up 5 bases and J gave up 2 bases; unmatched junction bases: 11. The CDR3 nucleotides are TGTGCCATCAGTTTATTGGGAACTAGCGGGACCAACACCGGGGAGCTGTTTTTT. Translating gives CAISLLGTSGTNTGELFF.

The chain has TRBV18 and TRBJ2-7; perhaps D is TRBD1 or TRBD2 (5 bases each). CDR1 KGHSH and CDR2 LQKENI come from the germline V gene. CDR3 length equals 13 residues. Trimming removed 4 bases from V and 4 bases from J, with 11 bases in between. CDR3 nucleotides: TGTGCCAGCTCACGGGAGAGACAGTACGAGCAGTACTTC. It is translated as CASSRERQYEQYF.

The chain couples TRBV7-9 to TRBJ2-3; D remains ambiguous. Germline CDR1 and CDR2: SEHNR and FQNEAQ (reference sequence). Trimming cost V 3 bases and J 4 bases, with 14 bases left between them. The CDR3 covers 15 residues. The CDR3 loop is CASSLGFSGPDTQYF. For the CDR3, the DNA is TGTGCCAGCAGCTTGGGGTTCTCAGGCCCAGATACGCAGTATTTT.

This clonotype was seen more than once but under ten times. The gene calls are TRBV7-2 and TRBJ2-2, with a tentative D call TRBD1 (6 bases). Germline loops: CDR1 SGHTA, CDR2 FQGNSA. The CDR3 extends over 15 amino acids. V lost 4 bases and J lost 0, with 9 bases in between. Written as DNA, the CDR3 is TGTGCCAGCAGCTCGGACAGTTCGAACACCGGGGAGCTGTTTTTT. Encoded protein: CASSSDSSNTGELFF.

CDR3 DNA: TGTGCCAGCCGCAACCTGGAGACCCAGTACTTC. Its translation is CASRNLETQYF. This rearrangement joins TRBV28 to TRBJ2-5; D gene ambiguous. Germline CDR1 is MDHEN and CDR2 is SYDVKM. Trimming took 8 bases from V and 5 from J, leaving 9 bases between them. There are 11 residues in the CDR3.

This clonotype was observed a few times. This chain links TRBV28 with TRBJ2-3, with a tentative D call TRBD2 (5 bases). Germline CDR1 is MDHEN and CDR2 is SYDVKM. The V end was cut by 7 bases, the J end by 1 base, with 18 bases between. The CDR3 covers 16 residues. This chain's CDR3 is CASTTGGRKGTDTQYF. The CDR3 DNA reads TGTGCCAGCACCACGGGTGGGAGAAAGGGCACAGATACGCAGTATTTT.

This clonotype has a handful of counts. This chain connects TRBV20-1 to TRBJ1-4; perhaps TRBD1 as D (6 bases). The CDR3 loop spans 12 amino acids. Germline CDR1 and CDR2: DFQATT and SNEGSKA (reference sequence). Here the CDR3 reads CSGGQRNEKLFF. CDR3 in DNA: TGCAGCGGGGGACAACGAAATGAAAAACTGTTTTTT.

The chain combines TRBV20-1 with TRBJ1-5, with D possibly TRBD1 on 6 matching bases. Germline V gene data show CDR1 as DFQATT and CDR2 as SNEGSKA (reference sequence). Between the trimmed V and J ends, which lost 4 bases and 2 bases, there was a span of 15 bases. The CDR3 runs to 15 residues. The CDR3 spells CSAITGGAGNQPQHF. CDR3 in DNA: TGCAGTGCTATCACGGGGGGCGCGGGCAATCAGCCCCAGCATTTT.

This clonotype was seen at least ten times. The chain employs TRBV12-3 or TRBV12-4 and TRBJ2-3; D is possibly TRBD1 or TRBD2 (6 bases each). The V gene lost 0 bases and the J gene lost 3 bases, with 16 bases spanning the gap. The CDR3 length is 17 residues. CDR3 residues: CASSLAAGTSSTDTQYF. The CDR3 bases are TGTGCCAGCAGTTTAGCGGCGGGGACATCTAGTACAGATACGCAGTATTTT.

This clonotype was counted at least ten times. The J gene is TRBJ2-3, the V gene TRBV15, with D unresolved. V dropped 5 bases and J dropped 5 bases, with 8 bases sitting between them. Germline V lookup: CDR1 LNHNV, CDR2 YYDKDF (reference sequence). The CDR3 has 12 residues. CDR3 DNA sequence: TGTGCCACCAGCCGAGGTCGAGATACGCAGTATTTT. This encodes CATSRGRDTQYF.

This chain connects TRBV4-3 to TRBJ1-3; D may be TRBD1 (5 bases). Germline V gene lookup returns CDR1 LGHNA and CDR2 YSLEER. This CDR3 spans 15 amino acids. V was trimmed by 3 bases and J by 0 bases, leaving 9 bases between them. The CDR3 nucleotides are TGCGCCAGCAGCCAGGCAGGGTCCTCTGGAAACACCATATATTTT. This encodes CASSQAGSSGNTIYF.

The chain combines TRBV20-1 with TRBJ2-1, with 7 bases that match TRBD2. V shed 3 bases and J 4 bases; nucleotides not matched to a gene: 9. The CDR3 sequence is 15 residues long. CDR1 and CDR2 from the germline V gene are DFQATT and SNEGSKA (reference sequence). CDR3 sequence (DNA): TGCAGTGCTAGTGTGGGAGGGCCTATATACAATGAGCAGTTCTTC. Protein sequence: CSASVGGPIYNEQFF.

This clonotype was recorded a few times. This sequence joins TRBV20-1 and TRBJ2-7; D possibly corresponds to TRBD1 (6 bases). Germline V CDR1 and CDR2: DFQATT, SNEGSKA (reference sequence). The CDR3 length is 14 residues. Deletions cut 6 bases from V and 6 bases from J, with 21 bases between. CDR3 bases: TGCAGTGCCACGCCGGGGCAGGGGAAGTTCGAGCAGTACTTC. Protein product: CSATPGQGKFEQYF.

This clonotype has just a few counts. The rearrangement links TRBV2 to TRBJ2-1; the D is unclear. The V end lost 4 bases, the J end lost 14 bases, and 18 bases lay between the germline ends. Germline lookup yields CDR1 SNHLY and CDR2 FYNNEI. There are 13 residues in the CDR3. CDR3 sequence reads: CASSAQPDGDEFF. DNA of the CDR3: TGTGCCAGCAGTGCGCAGCCCGACGGTGATGAGTTCTTC.

The chain joins TRBV19 to TRBJ2-2; no clear D. Germline V gene lookup returns CDR1 LNHDA and CDR2 SQIVND (reference sequence). The CDR3 is made up of 15 amino acids. V lost 1 base and J 6 bases, leaving 12 bases between the germline ends. The chain's CDR3 is CASSIGLVKSGELFF. The CDR3 coding sequence is TGTGCCAGTAGTATAGGGCTAGTAAAATCCGGGGAGCTGTTTTTT.